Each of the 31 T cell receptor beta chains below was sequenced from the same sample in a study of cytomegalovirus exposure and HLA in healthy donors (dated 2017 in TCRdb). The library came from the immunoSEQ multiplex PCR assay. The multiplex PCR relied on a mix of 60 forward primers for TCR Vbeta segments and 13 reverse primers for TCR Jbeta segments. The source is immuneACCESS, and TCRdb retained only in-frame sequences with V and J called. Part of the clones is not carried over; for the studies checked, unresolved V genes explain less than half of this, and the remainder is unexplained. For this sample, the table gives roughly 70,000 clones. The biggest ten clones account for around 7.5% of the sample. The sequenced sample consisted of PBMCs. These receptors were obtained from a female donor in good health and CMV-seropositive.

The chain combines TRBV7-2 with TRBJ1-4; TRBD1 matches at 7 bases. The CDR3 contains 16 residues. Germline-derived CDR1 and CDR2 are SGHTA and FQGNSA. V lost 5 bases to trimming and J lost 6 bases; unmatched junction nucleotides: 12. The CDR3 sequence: CASSERQGRYDEKLFF. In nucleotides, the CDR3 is TGTGCCAGCAGCGAGAGACAGGGTAGATACGATGAAAAACTGTTTTTT.

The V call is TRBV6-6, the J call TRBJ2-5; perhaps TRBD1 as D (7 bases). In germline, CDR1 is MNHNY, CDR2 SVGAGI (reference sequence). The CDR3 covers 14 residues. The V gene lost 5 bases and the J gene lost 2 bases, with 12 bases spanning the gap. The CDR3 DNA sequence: TGTGCCAGCAGTCAGGGGGGCCTTCAAGAGACCCAGTACTTC. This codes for CASSQGGLQETQYF.

Here the CDR3 reads CASSISGGSVQPQHF. In nucleotides, the CDR3 is TGTGCCAGTAGTATCTCGGGGGGCAGTGTTCAGCCCCAGCATTTT. The rearrangement joins TRBV19 to TRBJ1-5; a possible D gene is TRBD1 (6 bases). V shed 3 bases and J shed 6 bases, with 15 bases lying between them. The germline V gene has CDR1 LNHDA and CDR2 SQIVND (reference sequence). This CDR3 contains 15 residues.

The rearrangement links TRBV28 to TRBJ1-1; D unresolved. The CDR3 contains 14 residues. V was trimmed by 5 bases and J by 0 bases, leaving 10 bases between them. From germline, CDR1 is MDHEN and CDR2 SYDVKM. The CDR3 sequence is CASSLTTMNTEAFF. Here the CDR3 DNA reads TGTGCCAGCAGTCTGACTACTATGAACACTGAAGCTTTCTTT.

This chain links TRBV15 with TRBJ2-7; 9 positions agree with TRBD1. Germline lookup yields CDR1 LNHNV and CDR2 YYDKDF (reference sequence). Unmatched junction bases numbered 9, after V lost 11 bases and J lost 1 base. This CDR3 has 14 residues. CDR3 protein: CASALGTGSYEQYF. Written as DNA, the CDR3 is TGTGCCTCGGCCCTCGGGACAGGGTCCTACGAGCAGTACTTC.

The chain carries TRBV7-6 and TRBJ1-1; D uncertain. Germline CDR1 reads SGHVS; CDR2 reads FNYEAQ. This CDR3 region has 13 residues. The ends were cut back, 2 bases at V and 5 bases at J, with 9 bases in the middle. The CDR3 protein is CASSLSRETEAFF. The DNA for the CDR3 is TGTGCCAGCAGCTTATCTCGGGAGACTGAAGCTTTCTTT.

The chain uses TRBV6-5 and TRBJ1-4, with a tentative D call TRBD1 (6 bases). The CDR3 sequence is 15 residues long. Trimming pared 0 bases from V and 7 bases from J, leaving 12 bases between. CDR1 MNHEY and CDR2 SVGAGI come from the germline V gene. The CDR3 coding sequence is TGTGCCAGCAGTTACTCGAGCAGGGGCGGTGAAAAACTGTTTTTT. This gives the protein CASSYSSRGGEKLFF.

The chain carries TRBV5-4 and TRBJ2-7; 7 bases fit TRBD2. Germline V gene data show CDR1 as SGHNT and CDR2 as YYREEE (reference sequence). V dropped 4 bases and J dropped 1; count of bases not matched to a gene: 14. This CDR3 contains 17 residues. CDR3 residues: CASSAHSSREGSYEQYF. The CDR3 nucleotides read TGTGCCAGCAGCGCCCATTCATCTAGGGAGGGGTCCTACGAGCAGTACTTC.

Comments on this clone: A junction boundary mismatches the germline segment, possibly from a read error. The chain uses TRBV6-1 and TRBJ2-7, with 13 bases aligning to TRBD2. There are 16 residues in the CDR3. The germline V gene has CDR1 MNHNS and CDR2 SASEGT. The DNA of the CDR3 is TGTGCCAGCAGTGAAGTGGATGGGACTAGCGGGGATAAACTAAACTTC. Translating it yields CASSEVDGTSGDKLNF.

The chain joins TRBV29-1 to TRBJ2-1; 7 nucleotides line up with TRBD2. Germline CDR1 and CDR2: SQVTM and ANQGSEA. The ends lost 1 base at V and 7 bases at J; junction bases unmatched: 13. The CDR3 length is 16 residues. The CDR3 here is CSVEVGSWEGLNEQFF. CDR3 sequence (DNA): TGCAGCGTTGAAGTTGGTTCGTGGGAGGGCCTGAATGAGCAGTTCTTC.

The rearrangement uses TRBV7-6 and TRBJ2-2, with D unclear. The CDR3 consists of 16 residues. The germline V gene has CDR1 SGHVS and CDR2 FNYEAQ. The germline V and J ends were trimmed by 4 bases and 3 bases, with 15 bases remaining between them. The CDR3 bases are TGTGCCAGCAGCTCCCGGTTGTTGAGGTACACCGGGGAGCTGTTTTTT. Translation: CASSSRLLRYTGELFF.

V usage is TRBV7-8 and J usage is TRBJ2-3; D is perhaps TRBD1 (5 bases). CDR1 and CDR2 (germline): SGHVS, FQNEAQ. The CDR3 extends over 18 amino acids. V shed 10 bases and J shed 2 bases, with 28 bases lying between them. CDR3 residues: CAKSFSETEPEDTDTQYF. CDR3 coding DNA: TGTGCCAAAAGCTTCAGCGAGACAGAGCCTGAGGACACAGATACGCAGTATTTT.

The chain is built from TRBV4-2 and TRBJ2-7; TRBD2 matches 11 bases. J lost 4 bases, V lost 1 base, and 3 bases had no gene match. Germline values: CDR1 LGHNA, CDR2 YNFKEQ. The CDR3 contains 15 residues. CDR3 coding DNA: TGTGCCAGCAGCCAAGCTGGGACTAGCGGTTACGAGCAGTACTTC. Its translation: CASSQAGTSGYEQYF.

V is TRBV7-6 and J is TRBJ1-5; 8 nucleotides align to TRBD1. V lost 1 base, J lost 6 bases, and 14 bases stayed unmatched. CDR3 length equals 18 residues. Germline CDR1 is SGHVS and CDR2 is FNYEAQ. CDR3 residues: CASSLGAREQGDGQPQHF. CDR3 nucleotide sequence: TGTGCCAGCAGCTTAGGAGCGAGAGAACAGGGGGACGGTCAGCCCCAGCATTTT. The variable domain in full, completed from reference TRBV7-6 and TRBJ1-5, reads GAGVSQSPRYKVTKRGQDVALRCDPISGHVSLYWYRQALGQGPEFLTYFNYEAQQDKSGLPNDRFSAERPEGSISTLTIQRTEQRDSAMYRCASSLGAREQGDGQPQHFGDGTRLSIL.

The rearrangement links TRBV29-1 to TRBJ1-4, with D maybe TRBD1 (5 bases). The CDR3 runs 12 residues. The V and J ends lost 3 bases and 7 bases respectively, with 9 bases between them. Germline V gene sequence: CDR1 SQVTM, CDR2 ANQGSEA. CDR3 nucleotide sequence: TGCAGCGTTGAGGGGGGACGTGAAAAACTGTTTTTT. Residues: CSVEGGREKLFF.

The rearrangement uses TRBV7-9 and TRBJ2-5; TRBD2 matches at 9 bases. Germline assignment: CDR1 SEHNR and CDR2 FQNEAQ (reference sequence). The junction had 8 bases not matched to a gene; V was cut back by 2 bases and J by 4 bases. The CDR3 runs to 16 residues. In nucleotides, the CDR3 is TGTGCCAGCAGCTTATATCTAGCGGGAATAGTAGAGACCCAGTACTTC. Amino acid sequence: CASSLYLAGIVETQYF. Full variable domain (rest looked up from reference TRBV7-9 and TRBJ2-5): DTGVSQNPRHKITKRGQNVTFRCDPISEHNRLYWYRQTLGQGPEFLTYFQNEAQLEKSRLLSDRFSAERPKGSFSTLEIQRTEQGDSAMYLCASSLYLAGIVETQYFGPGTRLLVL.

The CDR3 loop is CASRPTGDYGYTF. In DNA, the CDR3 is TGTGCCAGCAGACCAACAGGGGACTATGGCTACACCTTC. V gene TRBV28 combines with J gene TRBJ1-2; TRBD1 aligns across 7 bases. The length of the CDR3 is 13 residues. Per the germline V gene, CDR1 is MDHEN and CDR2 is SYDVKM. Trimming removed 6 bases from V and 3 bases from J; junction bases left unmatched: 4.

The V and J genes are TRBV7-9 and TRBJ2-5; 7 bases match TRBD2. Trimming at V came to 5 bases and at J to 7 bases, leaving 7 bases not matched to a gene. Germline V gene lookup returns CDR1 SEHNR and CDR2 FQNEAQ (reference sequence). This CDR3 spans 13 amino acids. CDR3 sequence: CASSVGGMGTQYF. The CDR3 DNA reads TGTGCCAGCAGCGTGGGGGGGATGGGGACCCAGTACTTC.

This chain's CDR3 is CASSLPGGTNEKLFF. CDR3 DNA sequence: TGTGCCAGCAGCCTCCCGGGGGGGACTAATGAAAAACTGTTTTTT. This sequence joins TRBV28 and TRBJ1-4; D may be TRBD1 (5 bases). The CDR3 is 15 residues long. Germline V gives CDR1 MDHEN, CDR2 SYDVKM. Trimming shortened V by 6 bases and J by 2 bases, and 13 bases separated the two germline ends.

CDR3 protein: CASSSGLPTTDTQYF. CDR3 DNA: TGTGCCAGTAGTTCGGGACTTCCAACCACAGATACGCAGTATTTT. The chain carries TRBV19 and TRBJ2-3; perhaps TRBD2 as D (6 bases). The CDR3 is 15 amino acids. Trimming left V 5 bases short and J 2 bases short, with 14 bases between. CDR1 is LNHDA and CDR2 is SQIVND in the germline V gene (reference sequence).

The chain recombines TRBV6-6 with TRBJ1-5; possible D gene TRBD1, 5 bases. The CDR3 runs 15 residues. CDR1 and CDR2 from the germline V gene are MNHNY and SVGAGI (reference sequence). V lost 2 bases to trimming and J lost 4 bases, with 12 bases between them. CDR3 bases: TGTGCCAGCAGTTACAGTCGGGGGGTTAATCAGCCCCAGCATTTT. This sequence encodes CASSYSRGVNQPQHF.

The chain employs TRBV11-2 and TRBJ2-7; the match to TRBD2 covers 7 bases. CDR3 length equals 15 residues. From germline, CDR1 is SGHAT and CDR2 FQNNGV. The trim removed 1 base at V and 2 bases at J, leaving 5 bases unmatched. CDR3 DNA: TGTGCCAGCAGCTTAGGACGACTAGCTGCCTACGAGCAGTACTTC. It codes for CASSLGRLAAYEQYF.

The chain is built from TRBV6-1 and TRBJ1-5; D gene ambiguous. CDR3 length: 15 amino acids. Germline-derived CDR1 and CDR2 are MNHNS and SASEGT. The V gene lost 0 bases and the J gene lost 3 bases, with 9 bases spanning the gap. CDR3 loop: CASSEAGGYNQPQHF. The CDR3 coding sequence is TGTGCCAGCAGTGAAGCGGGAGGATACAATCAGCCCCAGCATTTT.

The CDR3 bases are TGCGCCAGCAGCCGCGGGACTTACAATGAGCAGTTCTTC. Protein: CASSRGTYNEQFF. This chain uses TRBV4-3 with TRBJ2-1, with a possible D match to TRBD2 (6 bases). Trimming shortened V by 4 bases and J by 4 bases, and 8 bases separated the two germline ends. The CDR3 is made up of 13 amino acids. The germline V gene encodes CDR1 LGHNA and CDR2 YSLEER.

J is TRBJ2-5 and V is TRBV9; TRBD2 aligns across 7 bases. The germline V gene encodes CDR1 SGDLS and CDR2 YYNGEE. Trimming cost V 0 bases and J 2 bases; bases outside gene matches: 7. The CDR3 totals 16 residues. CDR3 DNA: TGTGCCAGCAGCGTAGGCCCCCGGGGACTACAAGAGACCCAGTACTTC. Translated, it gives CASSVGPRGLQETQYF.

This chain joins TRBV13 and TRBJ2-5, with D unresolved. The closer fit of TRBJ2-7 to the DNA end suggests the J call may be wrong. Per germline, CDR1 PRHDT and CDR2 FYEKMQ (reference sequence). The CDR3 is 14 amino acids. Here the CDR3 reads CASSRRGVLYEQYF. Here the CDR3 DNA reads TGTGCCAGCAGCCGACGAGGAGTTCTCTACGAGCAGTACTTC.

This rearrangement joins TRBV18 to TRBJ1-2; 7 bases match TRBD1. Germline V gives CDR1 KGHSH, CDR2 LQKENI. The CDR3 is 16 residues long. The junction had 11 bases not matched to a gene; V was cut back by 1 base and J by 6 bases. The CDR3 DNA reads TGTGCCAGCTCACCACGAAACATACAGGGGATCGATGGCTACACCTTC. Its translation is CASSPRNIQGIDGYTF.

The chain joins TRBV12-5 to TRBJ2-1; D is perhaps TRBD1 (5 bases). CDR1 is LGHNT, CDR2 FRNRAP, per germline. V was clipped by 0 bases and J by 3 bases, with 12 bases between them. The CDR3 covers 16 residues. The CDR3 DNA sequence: TGTGCTAGTGGTTTGGTACAGGTAGGATACTACAATGAGCAGTTCTTC. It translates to CASGLVQVGYYNEQFF.

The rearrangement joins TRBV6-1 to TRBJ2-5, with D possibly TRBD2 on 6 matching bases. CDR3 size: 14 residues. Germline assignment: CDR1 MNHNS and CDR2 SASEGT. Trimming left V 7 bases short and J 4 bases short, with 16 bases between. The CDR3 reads CASIRAGRGETQYF. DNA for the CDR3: TGTGCCAGCATTAGGGCGGGGAGAGGAGAGACCCAGTACTTC.

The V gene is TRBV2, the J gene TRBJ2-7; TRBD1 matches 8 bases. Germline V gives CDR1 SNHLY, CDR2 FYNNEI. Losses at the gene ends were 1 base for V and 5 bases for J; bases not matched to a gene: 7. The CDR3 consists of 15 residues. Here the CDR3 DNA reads TGTGCCAGCAGTGAAGTGGTCAGGGGGCTACACGAGCAGTACTTC. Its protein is CASSEVVRGLHEQYF.

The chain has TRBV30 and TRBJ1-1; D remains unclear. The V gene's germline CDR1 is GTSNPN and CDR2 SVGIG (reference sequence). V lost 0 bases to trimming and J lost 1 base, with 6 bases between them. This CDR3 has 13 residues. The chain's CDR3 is CAWSVARNTEAFF. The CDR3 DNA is TGTGCCTGGAGTGTAGCCCGGAACACTGAAGCTTTCTTT. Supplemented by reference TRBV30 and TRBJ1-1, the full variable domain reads SQTIHQWPATLVQPVGSPLSLECTVEGTSNPNLYWYRQAAGRGLQLLFYSVGIGQISSEVPQNLSASRPQDRQFILSSKKLLLSDSGFYLCAWSVARNTEAFFGQGTRLTVV.